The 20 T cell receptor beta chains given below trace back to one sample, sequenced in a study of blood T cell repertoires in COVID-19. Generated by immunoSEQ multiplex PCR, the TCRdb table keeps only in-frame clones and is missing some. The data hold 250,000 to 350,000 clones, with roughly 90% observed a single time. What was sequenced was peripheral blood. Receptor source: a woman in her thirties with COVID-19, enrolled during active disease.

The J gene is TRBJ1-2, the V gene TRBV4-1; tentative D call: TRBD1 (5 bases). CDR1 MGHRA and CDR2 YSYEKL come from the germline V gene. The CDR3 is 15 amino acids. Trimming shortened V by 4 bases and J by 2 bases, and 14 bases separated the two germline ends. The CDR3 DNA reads TGCGCCAGCAGCCTCTTCGCAGGGCCCAACTATGGCTACACCTTC. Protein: CASSLFAGPNYGYTF.

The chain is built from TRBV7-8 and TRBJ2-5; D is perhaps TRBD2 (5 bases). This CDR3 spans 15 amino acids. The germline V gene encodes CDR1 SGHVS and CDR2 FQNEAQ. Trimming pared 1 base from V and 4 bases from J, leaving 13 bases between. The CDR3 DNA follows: TGTGCCAGCAGCTTAGAAGAGGGAGTTGGAGAGACCCAGTACTTC. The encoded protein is CASSLEEGVGETQYF.

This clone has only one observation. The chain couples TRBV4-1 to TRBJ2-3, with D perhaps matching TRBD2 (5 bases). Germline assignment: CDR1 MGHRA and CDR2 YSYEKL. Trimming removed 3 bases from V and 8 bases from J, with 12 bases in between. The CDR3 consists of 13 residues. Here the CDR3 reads CASSHGLLGTQYF. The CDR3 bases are TGCGCCAGCAGCCACGGACTGCTGGGTACGCAGTATTTT.

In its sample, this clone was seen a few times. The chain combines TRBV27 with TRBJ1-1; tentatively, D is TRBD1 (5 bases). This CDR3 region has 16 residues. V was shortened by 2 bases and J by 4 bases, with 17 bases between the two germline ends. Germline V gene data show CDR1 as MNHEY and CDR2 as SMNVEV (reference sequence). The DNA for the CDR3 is TGTGCCAGCAGTTTAGACAGAGTGGCAAGGATCACTGAAGCTTTCTTT. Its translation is CASSLDRVARITEAFF.

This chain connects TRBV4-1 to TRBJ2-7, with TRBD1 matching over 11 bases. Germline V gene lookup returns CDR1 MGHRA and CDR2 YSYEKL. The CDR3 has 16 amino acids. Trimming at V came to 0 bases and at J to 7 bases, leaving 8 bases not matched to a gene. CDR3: CASSQDKGQGVKEQYF. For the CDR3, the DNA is TGCGCCAGCAGCCAAGATAAGGGACAGGGGGTAAAAGAGCAGTACTTC.

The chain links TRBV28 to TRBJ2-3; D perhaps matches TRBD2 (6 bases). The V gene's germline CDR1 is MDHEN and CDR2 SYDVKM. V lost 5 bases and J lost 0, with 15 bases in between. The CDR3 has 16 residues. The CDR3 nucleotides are TGTGCCAGCAGTCCCCGGGGGAGCGGGAGCACAGATACGCAGTATTTT. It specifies CASSPRGSGSTDTQYF.

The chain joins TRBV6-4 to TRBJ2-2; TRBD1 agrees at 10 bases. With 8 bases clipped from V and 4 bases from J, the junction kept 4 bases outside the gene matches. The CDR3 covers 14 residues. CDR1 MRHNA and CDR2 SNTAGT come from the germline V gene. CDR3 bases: TGTGCCAGCGGGACAGGGGCTAGCACCGGGGAGCTGTTTTTT. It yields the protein CASGTGASTGELFF.

CDR3 in amino acids: CASSLAGAENEQYF. The DNA for the CDR3 is TGTGCCAGCAGTCTAGCGGGAGCGGAGAACGAGCAGTACTTC. The chain links TRBV6-5 to TRBJ2-7, with 10 nucleotides matching TRBD2. Trimming cost V 5 bases and J 5 bases; bases outside gene matches: 6. The CDR3 is 14 amino acids. Germline CDR1 reads MNHEY; CDR2 reads SVGAGI.

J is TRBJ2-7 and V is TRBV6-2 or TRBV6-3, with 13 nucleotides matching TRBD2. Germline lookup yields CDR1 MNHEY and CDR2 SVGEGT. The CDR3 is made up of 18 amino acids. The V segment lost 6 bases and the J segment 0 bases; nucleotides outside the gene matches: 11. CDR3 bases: TGTGCCAGCAGCGTATCCGGGACTAGCGGGGTTAGCTCCTACGAGCAGTACTTC. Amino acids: CASSVSGTSGVSSYEQYF.

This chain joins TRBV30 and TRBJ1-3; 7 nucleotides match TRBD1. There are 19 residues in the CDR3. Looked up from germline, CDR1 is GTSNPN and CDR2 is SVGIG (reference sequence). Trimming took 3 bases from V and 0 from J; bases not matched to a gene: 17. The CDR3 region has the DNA TGTGCCTGGAGCGGAGTGGGGGACAGCCTCCGTTTCTCTGGAAACACCATATATTTT. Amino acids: CAWSGVGDSLRFSGNTIYF. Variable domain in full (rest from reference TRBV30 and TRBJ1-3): SQTIHQWPATLVQPVGSPLSLECTVEGTSNPNLYWYRQAAGRGLQLLFYSVGIGQISSEVPQNLSASRPQDRQFILSSKKLLLSDSGFYLCAWSGVGDSLRFSGNTIYFGEGSWLTVV.

CDR3 residues: CASSFGSAGNTGELFF. The CDR3 coding sequence is TGTGCCAGCAGTTTTGGAAGTGCGGGAAACACCGGGGAGCTGTTTTTT. The chain links TRBV28 to TRBJ2-2; a possible D gene is TRBD2 (6 bases). CDR3 length: 16 residues. V shed 3 bases and J shed 2 bases, with 13 bases lying between them. Germline lookup yields CDR1 MDHEN and CDR2 SYDVKM.

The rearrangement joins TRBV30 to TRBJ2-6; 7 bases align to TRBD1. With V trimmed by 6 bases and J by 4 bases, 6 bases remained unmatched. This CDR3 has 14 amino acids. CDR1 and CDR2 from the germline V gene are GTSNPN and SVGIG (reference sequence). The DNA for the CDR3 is TGTGCCTGTAAGGACAGGCGGGGGGCCAACGTCCTGACTTTC. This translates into CACKDRRGANVLTF.

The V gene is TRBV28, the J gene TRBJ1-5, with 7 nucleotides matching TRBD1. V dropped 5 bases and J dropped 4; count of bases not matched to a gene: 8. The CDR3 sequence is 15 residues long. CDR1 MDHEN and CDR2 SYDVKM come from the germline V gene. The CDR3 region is CASSKRQGRNQPQHF. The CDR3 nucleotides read TGTGCCAGCAGTAAACGACAGGGTCGTAATCAGCCCCAGCATTTT. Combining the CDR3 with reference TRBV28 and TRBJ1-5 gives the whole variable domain DVKVTQSSRYLVKRTGEKVFLECVQDMDHENMFWYRQDPGLGLRLIYFSYDVKMKEKGDIPEGYSVSREKKERFSLILESASTNQTSMYLCASSKRQGRNQPQHFGDGTRLSIL.

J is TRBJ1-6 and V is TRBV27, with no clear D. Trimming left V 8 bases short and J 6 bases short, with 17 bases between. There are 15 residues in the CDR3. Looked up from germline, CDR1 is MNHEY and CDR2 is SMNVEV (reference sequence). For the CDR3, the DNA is TGTGCCAGCCAGAGGGTACAGCACAGTAATTCACCCCTCCACTTT. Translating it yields CASQRVQHSNSPLHF.

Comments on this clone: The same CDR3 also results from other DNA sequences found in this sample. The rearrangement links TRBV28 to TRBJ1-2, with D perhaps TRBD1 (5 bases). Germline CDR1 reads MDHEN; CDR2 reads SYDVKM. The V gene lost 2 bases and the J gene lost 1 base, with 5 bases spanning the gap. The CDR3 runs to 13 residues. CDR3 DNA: TGTGCCAGCAGTTTAGACAGTAACTATGGCTACACCTTC. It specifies CASSLDSNYGYTF.

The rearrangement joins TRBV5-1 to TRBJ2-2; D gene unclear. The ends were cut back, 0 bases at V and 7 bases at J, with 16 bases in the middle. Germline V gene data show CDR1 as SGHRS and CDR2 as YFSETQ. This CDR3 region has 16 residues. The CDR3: CASSLALGSASGELFF. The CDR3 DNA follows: TGCGCCAGCAGCTTGGCACTTGGGTCGGCTAGCGGGGAGCTGTTTTTT.

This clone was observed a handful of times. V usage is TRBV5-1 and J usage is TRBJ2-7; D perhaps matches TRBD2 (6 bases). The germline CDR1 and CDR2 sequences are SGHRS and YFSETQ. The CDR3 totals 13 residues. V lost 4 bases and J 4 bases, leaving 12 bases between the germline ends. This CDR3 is CASSRERSYEQYF. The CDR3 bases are TGCGCCAGCAGCCGGGAGCGATCTTACGAGCAGTACTTC.

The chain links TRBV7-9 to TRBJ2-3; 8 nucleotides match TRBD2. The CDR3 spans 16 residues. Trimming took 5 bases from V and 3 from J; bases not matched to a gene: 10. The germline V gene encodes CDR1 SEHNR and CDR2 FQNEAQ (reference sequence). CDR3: CASSPASGRRTDTQYF. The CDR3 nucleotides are TGTGCCAGCAGCCCCGCGAGCGGGAGAAGGACAGATACGCAGTATTTT.

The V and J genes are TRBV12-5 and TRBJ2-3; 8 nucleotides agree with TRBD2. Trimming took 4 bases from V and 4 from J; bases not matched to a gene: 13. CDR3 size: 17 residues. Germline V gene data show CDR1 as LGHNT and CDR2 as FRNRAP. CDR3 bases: TGTGCTAGTGGTTCCACCCTAAGCGGGAGAGGCGCAGATACGCAGTATTTT. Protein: CASGSTLSGRGADTQYF.

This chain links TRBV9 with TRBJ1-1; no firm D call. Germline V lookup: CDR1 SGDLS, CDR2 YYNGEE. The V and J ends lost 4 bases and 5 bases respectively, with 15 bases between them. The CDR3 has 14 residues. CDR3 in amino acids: CASSLGAAATEAFF. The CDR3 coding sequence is TGTGCCAGCAGCCTCGGCGCGGCGGCGACTGAAGCTTTCTTT.